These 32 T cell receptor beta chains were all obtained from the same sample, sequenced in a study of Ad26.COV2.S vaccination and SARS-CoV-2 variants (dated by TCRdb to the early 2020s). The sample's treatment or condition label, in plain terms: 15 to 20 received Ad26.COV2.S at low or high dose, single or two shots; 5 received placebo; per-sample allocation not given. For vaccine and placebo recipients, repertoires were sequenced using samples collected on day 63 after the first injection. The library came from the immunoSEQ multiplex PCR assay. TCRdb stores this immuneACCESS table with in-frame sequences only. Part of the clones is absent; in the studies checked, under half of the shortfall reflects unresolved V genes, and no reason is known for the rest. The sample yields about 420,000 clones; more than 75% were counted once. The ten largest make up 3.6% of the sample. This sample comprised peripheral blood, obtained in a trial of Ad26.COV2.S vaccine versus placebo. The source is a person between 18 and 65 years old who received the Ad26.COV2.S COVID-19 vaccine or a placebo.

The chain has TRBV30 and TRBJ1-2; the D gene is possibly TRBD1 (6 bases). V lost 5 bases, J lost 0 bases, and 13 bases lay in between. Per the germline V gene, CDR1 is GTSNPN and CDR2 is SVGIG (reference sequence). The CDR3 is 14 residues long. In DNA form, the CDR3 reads TGTGCCTGGGGGGGCCGGGGTACTAACTATGGCTACACCTTC. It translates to CAWGGRGTNYGYTF.

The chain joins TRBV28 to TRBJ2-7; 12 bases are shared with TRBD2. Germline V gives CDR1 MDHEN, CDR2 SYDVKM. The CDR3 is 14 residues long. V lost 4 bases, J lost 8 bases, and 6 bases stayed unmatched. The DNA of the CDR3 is TGTGCCAGCAGTTCCGCTACTAGCGGGGGGAAGCAGTACTTC. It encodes CASSSATSGGKQYF.

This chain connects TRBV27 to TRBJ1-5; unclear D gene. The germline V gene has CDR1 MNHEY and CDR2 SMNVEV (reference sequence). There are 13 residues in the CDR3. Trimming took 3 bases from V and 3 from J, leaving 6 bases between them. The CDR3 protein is CASSFGPNQPQHF. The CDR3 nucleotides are TGTGCCAGCAGTTTTGGACCCAATCAGCCCCAGCATTTT.

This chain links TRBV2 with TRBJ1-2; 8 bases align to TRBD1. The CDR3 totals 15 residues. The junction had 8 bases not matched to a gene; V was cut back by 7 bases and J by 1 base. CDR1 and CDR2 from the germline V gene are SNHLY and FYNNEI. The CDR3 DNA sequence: TGTGCCAGCAACCCAAGGACAGGGTTTAACTATGGCTACACCTTC. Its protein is CASNPRTGFNYGYTF.

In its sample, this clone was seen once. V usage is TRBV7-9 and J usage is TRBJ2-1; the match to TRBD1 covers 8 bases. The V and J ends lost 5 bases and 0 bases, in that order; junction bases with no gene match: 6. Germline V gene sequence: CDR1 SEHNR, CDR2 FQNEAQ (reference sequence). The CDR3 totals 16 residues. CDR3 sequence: CASSGGTGGSYNEQFF. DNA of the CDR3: TGTGCCAGCAGCGGGGGGACAGGAGGCTCCTACAATGAGCAGTTCTTC.

The CDR3: CASSETGEKNSPLHF. The CDR3, as DNA: TGTGCCAGCAGCGAGACAGGGGAAAAAAATTCACCCCTCCACTTT. The J gene is TRBJ1-6, the V gene TRBV9; 8 bases are a match to TRBD1. CDR3 length: 15 amino acids. The germline CDR1 and CDR2 sequences are SGDLS and YYNGEE. The trim removed 3 bases at V and 7 bases at J, leaving 6 bases unmatched.

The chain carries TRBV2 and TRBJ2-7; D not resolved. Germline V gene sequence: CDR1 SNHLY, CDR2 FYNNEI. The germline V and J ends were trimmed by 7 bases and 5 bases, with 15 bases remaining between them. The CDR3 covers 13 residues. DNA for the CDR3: TGTGCCAGCATGATGGGCTTCGGTCACGAGCAGTACTTC. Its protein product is CASMMGFGHEQYF. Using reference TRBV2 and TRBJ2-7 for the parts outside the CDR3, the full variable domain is EPEVTQTPSHQVTQMGQEVILRCVPISNHLYFYWYRQILGQKVEFLVSFYNNEISEKSEIFDDQFSVERPDGSNFTLKIRSTKLEDSAMYFCASMMGFGHEQYFGPGTRLTVT.

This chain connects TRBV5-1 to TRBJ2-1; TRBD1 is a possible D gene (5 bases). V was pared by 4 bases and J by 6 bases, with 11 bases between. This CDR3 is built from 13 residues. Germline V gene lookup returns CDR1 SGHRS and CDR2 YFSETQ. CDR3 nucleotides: TGCGCCAGCAGCCTAGACCAGGGCAATGAGCAGTTCTTC. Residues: CASSLDQGNEQFF.

CDR3 coding DNA: TGTGCCAGCAGCGCCCGTGGAGCGGGGGCGATAAACAATGAGCAGTTCTTC. Encoded protein: CASSARGAGAINNEQFF. The genes are TRBV7-3 and TRBJ2-1, with 8 bases that match TRBD2. Germline-derived CDR1 and CDR2 are SGHTA and FQGTGA. J gave up 5 bases and V 5 bases, and 14 bases lay outside the gene matches. CDR3 length: 17 amino acids.

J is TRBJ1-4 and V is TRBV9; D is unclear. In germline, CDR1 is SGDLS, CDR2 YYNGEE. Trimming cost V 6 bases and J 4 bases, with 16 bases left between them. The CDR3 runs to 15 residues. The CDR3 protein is CASTRREGVNEKLFF. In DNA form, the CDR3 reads TGTGCCAGCACCCGACGAGAGGGTGTTAATGAAAAACTGTTTTTT.

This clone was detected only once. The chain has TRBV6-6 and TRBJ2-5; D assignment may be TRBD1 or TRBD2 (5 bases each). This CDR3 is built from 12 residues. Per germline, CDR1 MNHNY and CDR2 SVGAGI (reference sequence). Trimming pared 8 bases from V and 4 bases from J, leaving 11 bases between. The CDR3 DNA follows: TGTGCCAGCGGTAGGGACCCAGAGACCCAGTACTTC. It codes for CASGRDPETQYF.

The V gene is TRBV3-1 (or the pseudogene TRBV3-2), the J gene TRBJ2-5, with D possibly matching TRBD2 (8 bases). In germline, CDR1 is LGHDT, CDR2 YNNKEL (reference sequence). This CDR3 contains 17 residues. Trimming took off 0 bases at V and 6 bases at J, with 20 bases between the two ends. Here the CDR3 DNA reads TGTGCCAGCAGCCAAGAAATGAGGGGGCGCGGGAGGAAGACCCAGTACTTC. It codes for CASSQEMRGRGRKTQYF.

CDR3 protein: CASRPNVGTGELFF. The CDR3 DNA reads as TGTGCCAGCAGGCCAAATGTAGGCACCGGGGAGCTGTTTTTT. This chain uses TRBV6-4 with TRBJ2-2; D gene ambiguous. V lost 6 bases and J lost 4, with 12 bases in between. The CDR3 is 14 amino acids. Germline assignment: CDR1 MRHNA and CDR2 SNTAGT.

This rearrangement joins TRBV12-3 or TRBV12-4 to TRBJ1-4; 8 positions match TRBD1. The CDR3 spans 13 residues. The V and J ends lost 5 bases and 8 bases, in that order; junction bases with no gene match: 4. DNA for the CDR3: TGTGCCAGCAGTCGCAGGGGGCAGGAAAAACTGTTTTTT. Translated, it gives CASSRRGQEKLFF.

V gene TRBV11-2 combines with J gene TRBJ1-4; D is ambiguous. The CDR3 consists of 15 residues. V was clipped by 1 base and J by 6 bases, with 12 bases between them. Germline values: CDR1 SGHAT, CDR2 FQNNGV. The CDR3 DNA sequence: TGTGCCAGCAGCTTAGCTGGTCACGAGGATGAAAAACTGTTTTTT. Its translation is CASSLAGHEDEKLFF.

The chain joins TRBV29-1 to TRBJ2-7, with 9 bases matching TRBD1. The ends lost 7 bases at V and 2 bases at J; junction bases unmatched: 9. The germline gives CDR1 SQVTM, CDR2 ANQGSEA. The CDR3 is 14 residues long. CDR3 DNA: TGCAGCGCCGTCGGGACAGGGAAAACCTACGAGCAGTACTTC. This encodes CSAVGTGKTYEQYF.

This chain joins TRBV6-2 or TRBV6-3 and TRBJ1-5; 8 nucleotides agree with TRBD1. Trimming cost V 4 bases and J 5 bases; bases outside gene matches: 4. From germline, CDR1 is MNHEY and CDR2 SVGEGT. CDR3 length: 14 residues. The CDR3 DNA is TGTGCCAGCAGTTCAGACAGGGGTCATCAGCCCCAGCATTTT. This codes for CASSSDRGHQPQHF.

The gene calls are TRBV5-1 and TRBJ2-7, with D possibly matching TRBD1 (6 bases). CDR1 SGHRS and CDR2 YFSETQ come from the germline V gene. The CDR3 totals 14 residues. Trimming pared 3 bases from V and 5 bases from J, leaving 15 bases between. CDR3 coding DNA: TGCGCCAGCAGCTCCGCGATACAGGGTGACGAGCAGTACTTC. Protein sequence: CASSSAIQGDEQYF.

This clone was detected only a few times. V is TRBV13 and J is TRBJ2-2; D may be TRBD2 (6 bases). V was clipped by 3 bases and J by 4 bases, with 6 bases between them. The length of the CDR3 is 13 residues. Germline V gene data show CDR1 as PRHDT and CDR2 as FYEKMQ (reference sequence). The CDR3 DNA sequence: TGTGCCAGCAGCTTCGGGGGCACCGGGGAGCTGTTTTTT. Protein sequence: CASSFGGTGELFF. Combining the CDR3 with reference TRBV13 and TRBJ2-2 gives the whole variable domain AAGVIQSPRHLIKEKRETATLKCYPIPRHDTVYWYQQGPGQDPQFLISFYEKMQSDKGSIPDRFSAQQFSDYHSELNMSSLELGDSALYFCASSFGGTGELFFGEGSRLTVL.

CDR3 DNA: TGTGCCAGCCACAGTACGCCTTATGGCTACACCTTC. It specifies CASHSTPYGYTF. The chain carries TRBV19 and TRBJ1-2; no clear D gene. Trimming left V 9 bases short and J 5 bases short, with 13 bases between. Germline CDR1 LNHDA, CDR2 SQIVND (reference sequence). This CDR3 comprises 12 residues.

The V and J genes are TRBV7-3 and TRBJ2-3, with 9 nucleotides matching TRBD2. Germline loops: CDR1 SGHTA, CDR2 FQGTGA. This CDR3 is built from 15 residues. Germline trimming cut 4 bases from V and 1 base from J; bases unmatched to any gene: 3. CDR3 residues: CASSSSGGRTDTQYF. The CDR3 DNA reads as TGTGCCAGCAGCTCCAGCGGGGGGCGCACAGATACGCAGTATTTT.

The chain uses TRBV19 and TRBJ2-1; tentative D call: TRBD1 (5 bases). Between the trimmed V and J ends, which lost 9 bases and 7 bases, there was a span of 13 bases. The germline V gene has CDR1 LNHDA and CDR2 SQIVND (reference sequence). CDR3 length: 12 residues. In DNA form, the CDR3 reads TGTGCCAGCTCAGTACAGGAGAATGAGCAGTTCTTC. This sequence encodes CASSVQENEQFF.

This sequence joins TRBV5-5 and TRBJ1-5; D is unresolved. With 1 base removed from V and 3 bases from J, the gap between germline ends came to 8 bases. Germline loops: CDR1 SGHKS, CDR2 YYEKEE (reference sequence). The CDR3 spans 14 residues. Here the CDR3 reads CASSLTVYNQPQHF. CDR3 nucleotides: TGTGCCAGCAGCTTGACAGTGTACAATCAGCCCCAGCATTTT.

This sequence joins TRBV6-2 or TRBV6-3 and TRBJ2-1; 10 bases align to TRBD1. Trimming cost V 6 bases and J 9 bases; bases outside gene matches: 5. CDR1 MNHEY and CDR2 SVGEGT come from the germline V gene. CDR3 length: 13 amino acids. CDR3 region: CASSRDRGSEQFF. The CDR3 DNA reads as TGTGCCAGCAGCCGGGACAGGGGTTCTGAGCAGTTCTTC.

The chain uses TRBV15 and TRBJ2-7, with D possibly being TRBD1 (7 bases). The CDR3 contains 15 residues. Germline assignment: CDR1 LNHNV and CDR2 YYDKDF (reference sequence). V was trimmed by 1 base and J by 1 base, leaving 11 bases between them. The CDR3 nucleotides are TGTGCCACCAGCAGAGGGCAGGGGGGATCCTACGAGCAGTACTTC. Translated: CATSRGQGGSYEQYF.

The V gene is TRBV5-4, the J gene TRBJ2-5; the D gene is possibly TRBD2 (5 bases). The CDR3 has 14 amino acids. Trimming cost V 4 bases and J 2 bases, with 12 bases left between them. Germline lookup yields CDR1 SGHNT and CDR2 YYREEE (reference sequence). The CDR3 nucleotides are TGTGCCAGCAGCCTACCCCAGCGGCAAGAGACCCAGTACTTC. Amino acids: CASSLPQRQETQYF. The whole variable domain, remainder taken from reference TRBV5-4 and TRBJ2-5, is ETGVTQSPTHLIKTRGQQVTLRCSSQSGHNTVSWYQQALGQGPQFIFQYYREEENGRGNFPPRFSGLQFPNYSSELNVNALELDDSALYLCASSLPQRQETQYFGPGTRLLVL.

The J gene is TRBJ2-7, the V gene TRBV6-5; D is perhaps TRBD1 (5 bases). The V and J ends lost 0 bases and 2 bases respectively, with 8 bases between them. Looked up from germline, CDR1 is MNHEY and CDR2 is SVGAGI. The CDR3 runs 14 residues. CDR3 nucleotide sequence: TGTGCCAGCAGTTACTCGGCAGGGCCCTACGAGCAGTACTTC. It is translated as CASSYSAGPYEQYF.

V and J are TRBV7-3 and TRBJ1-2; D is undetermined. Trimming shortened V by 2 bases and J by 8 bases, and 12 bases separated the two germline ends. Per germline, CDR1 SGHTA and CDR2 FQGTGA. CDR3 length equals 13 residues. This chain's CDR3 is CASSLHPESGYTF. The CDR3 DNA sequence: TGTGCCAGCAGCTTACATCCGGAGAGCGGCTACACCTTC.

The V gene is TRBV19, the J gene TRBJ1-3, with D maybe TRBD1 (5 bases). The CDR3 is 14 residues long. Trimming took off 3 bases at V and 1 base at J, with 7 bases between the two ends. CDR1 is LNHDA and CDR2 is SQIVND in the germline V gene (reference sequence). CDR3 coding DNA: TGTGCCAGTAGTATGGGACCTTCTGGAAACACCATATATTTT. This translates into CASSMGPSGNTIYF.

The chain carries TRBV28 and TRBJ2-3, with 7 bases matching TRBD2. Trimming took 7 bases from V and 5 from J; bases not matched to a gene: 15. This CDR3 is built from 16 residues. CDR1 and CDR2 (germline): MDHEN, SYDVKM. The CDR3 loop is CASNSHSGLARDTQYF. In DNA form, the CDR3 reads TGTGCCAGCAACAGCCATAGCGGGCTTGCTAGAGATACGCAGTATTTT.

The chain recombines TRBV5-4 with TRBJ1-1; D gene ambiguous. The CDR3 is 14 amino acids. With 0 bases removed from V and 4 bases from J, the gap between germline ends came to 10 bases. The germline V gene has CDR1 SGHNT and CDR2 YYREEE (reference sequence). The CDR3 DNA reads TGTGCCAGCAGCTTGGTAGAAGCAGGCACTGAAGCTTTCTTT. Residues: CASSLVEAGTEAFF. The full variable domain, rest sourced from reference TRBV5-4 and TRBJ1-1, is ETGVTQSPTHLIKTRGQQVTLRCSSQSGHNTVSWYQQALGQGPQFIFQYYREEENGRGNFPPRFSGLQFPNYSSELNVNALELDDSALYLCASSLVEAGTEAFFGQGTRLTVV.

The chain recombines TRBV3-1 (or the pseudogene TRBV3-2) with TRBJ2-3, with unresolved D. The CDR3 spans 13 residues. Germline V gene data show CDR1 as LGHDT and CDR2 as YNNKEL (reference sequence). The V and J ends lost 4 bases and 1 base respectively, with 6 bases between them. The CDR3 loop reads CASSPRGTDTQYF. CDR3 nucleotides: TGTGCCAGCAGCCCCCGGGGCACAGATACGCAGTATTTT.